The rows below give T cell receptor beta chains drawn from one sample of a study of long-term antiretroviral therapy in people with HIV. The protocol was immunoSEQ multiplex PCR, while the TCRdb copy is restricted to in-frame clones and leaves out a portion. Here the sample spans 25,000 to 35,000 clones, about 77% being singletons. The specimen was unsorted PBMCs, collected 1.5 years before starting antiretroviral therapy. All receptors derive from a young man with HIV. CDR3s include the opening cysteine and the closing phenylalanine or tryptophan. The D gene is left open where the match is weak. Rows may omit the clone size; those that give it use once, few, many or a size class.

D gene | J gene | clone size | V gene | CDR3 protein | CDR3 DNA
. | TRBJ1-1 | once | TRBV7-2 | CASSLDGGPTEAFF | TGTGCCAGCAGCTTAGACGGCGGTCCCACTGAAGCTTTCTTT
. | TRBJ1-1 | . | TRBV2 | CASSEALVREASNTEAFF | TGTGCCAGCAGTGAAGCTCTAGTCAGGGAGGCCTCAAACACTGAAGCTTTCTTT
. | TRBJ1-5 | . | TRBV27 | CASSLYGPNQPQHF | TGTGCCAGCAGTTTATATGGGCCAAATCAGCCCCAGCATTTT
. | TRBJ2-1 | once | TRBV4-1 | CASSQVQASSYNEQFF | TGCGCCAGCAGCCAAGTGCAGGCTAGCTCCTACAATGAGCAGTTCTTC
. | TRBJ2-7 | . | TRBV21-1 | CASRIGQGSSYEQYF | TGTGCCAGCAGGATAGGCCAGGGAAGCTCCTACGAGCAGTACTTC
. | TRBJ1-1 | . | TRBV19 | CASSSMGALVPEAFF | TGTGCCAGTAGTTCCATGGGGGCGTTAGTCCCTGAAGCTTTCTTT
. | TRBJ2-5 | . | TRBV4-2 | CASSLENMQETQYF | TGTGCCAGCAGCCTGGAGAATATGCAAGAGACCCAGTACTTC
TRBD1 | TRBJ2-7 | . | TRBV11-2 | CASSLGGGGQGEQYF | TGTGCCAGCAGCTTAGGAGGGGGGGGACAGGGAGAGCAGTACTTC
. | TRBJ2-1 | . | TRBV7-9 | CASSFSSNEQFF | TGTGCCAGCAGCTTCTCCTCCAATGAGCAGTTCTTC
. | TRBJ1-1 | few | TRBV6-5 | CASSAIARTEAFF | TGTGCCAGCAGTGCTATCGCGCGCACTGAAGCTTTCTTT
. | TRBJ1-3 | few | TRBV19 | CASSPSGNTIYF | TGTGCCAGTAGTCCCTCTGGAAACACCATATATTTT
. | TRBJ2-3 | . | TRBV5-5 | CASSSRDPRADTQYF | TGTGCCAGCAGCTCAAGGGACCCGCGGGCAGATACGCAGTATTTT
. | TRBJ2-7 | . | TRBV29-1 | CSVLTTSYEQYF | TGCAGCGTTCTTACGACAAGCTACGAGCAGTACTTC
TRBD1 | TRBJ1-5 | . | TRBV30 | CAWSGTGGEDQPQHF | TGTGCCTGGTCCGGGACAGGGGGCGAGGATCAGCCCCAGCATTTT
. | TRBJ1-5 | . | TRBV21-1 | CASSKVGQAKRQPQHF | TGTGCCAGCAGCAAAGTGGGACAGGCCAAGAGGCAGCCCCAGCATTTT
. | TRBJ2-7 | . | TRBV30 | CAWSAVLAGNYEQYF | TGTGCCTGGAGTGCCGTTCTAGCTGGTAACTACGAGCAGTACTTC
. | TRBJ2-5 | once | TRBV2 | CASSPGTGETQYF | TGTGCCAGCAGCCCTGGGACGGGGGAGACCCAGTACTTC
TRBD2 | TRBJ2-3 | . | TRBV5-1 | CASSLDSGASTDTQYF | TGCGCCAGCAGCTTAGATAGCGGGGCCAGCACAGATACGCAGTATTTT
. | TRBJ2-5 | . | TRBV12-1 | CASSPPGGSGKYQETQYF | TGTGCCAGCAGCCCCCCGGGGGGAAGCGGAAAGTACCAAGAGACCCAGTACTTC
TRBD2 | TRBJ2-1 | . | TRBV4-3 | CASSQGTGTSGIRSYNEQFF | TGCGCCAGCAGCCAAGGCACCGGGACTAGCGGGATCCGCTCCTACAATGAGCAGTTCTTC
TRBD1 | TRBJ2-3 | medium-sized | TRBV15 | CATSRGAGQGAIDTQYF | TGTGCCACCAGCAGAGGAGCGGGACAGGGGGCTATAGATACGCAGTATTTT
TRBD1 | TRBJ2-2 | once | TRBV7-9 | CASLLGQGIPGELFF | TGTGCCAGCTTATTAGGACAGGGGATTCCCGGGGAGCTGTTTTTT
. | TRBJ2-7 | . | TRBV6-1 | CASRAAYGTTYEQYF | TGTGCCAGCAGGGCTGCCTATGGTACCACCTACGAGCAGTACTTC
. | TRBJ2-5 | . | TRBV7-9 | CASSRGVGETQYF | TGTGCCAGCAGCCGCGGGGTAGGGGAGACCCAGTACTTC
. | TRBJ2-1 | . | TRBV6-1 | CASSLKETNEQFF | TGTGCCAGCAGTCTCAAGGAAACGAATGAGCAGTTCTTC
TRBD2 | TRBJ2-1 | . | TRBV7-2 | CASKFRLAGNNEQFF | TGTGCCAGCAAGTTTAGACTAGCGGGGAACAATGAGCAGTTCTTC
. | TRBJ2-5 | . | TRBV7-2 | CASSEMASRGSQYF | TGTGCCAGCAGCGAAATGGCCTCCCGCGGGTCCCAGTACTTC
TRBD2 | TRBJ2-2 | few | TRBV6-5 | CASSYGAGGSGGELFF | TGTGCCAGCAGTTACGGGGCGGGGGGCTCTGGCGGGGAGCTGTTTTTT
. | TRBJ1-4 | few | TRBV2 | CASSEVRARVIDEKLFF | TGTGCCAGCAGTGAAGTTAGGGCCAGGGTCATTGATGAAAAACTGTTTTTT
. | TRBJ1-1 | . | TRBV29-1 | CSVEDPGAASPTEAFF | TGCAGCGTTGAAGATCCGGGGGCCGCTAGCCCCACTGAAGCTTTCTTT
. | TRBJ2-7 | . | TRBV11-2 | CASSLAAGSSYEQYF | TGTGCCAGCAGCTTAGCAGCAGGGAGCTCCTACGAGCAGTACTTC
TRBD2 | TRBJ2-2 | few | TRBV18 | CASSPPNSGFTGELFF | TGTGCCAGCTCACCACCGAATAGCGGGTTCACCGGGGAGCTGTTTTTT
TRBD2 | TRBJ2-1 | . | TRBV5-1 | CASSSRTSGGGNEQFF | TGCGCCAGCAGCTCGCGGACTAGCGGGGGGGGCAATGAGCAGTTCTTC
. | TRBJ2-2 | . | TRBV6-6 | CASRLNTGELFF | TGTGCCAGCAGACTAAACACCGGGGAGCTGTTTTTT
. | TRBJ2-7 | . | TRBV4-2 | CASSQGASEQYF | TGTGCCAGCAGCCAAGGTGCGAGTGAGCAGTACTTC
. | TRBJ2-1 | . | TRBV7-9 | CASSLTVREQFF | TGTGCCAGCAGCTTAACCGTCCGGGAGCAGTTCTTC
. | TRBJ2-5 | once | TRBV6-1 | CASSDVAGSLETQYF | TGTGCCAGCAGTGATGTGGCAGGGTCACTAGAGACCCAGTACTTC
TRBD1 | TRBJ2-1 | . | TRBV19 | CATGTGSNEQFF | TGTGCCACCGGGACAGGGAGTAATGAGCAGTTCTTC
. | TRBJ1-4 | . | TRBV18 | CASSPGITGEEKLFF | TGTGCCAGCTCACCAGGAATAACCGGGGAAGAAAAACTGTTTTTT
TRBD1 | TRBJ1-2 | . | TRBV7-9 | CASSPEGQAGDGYTF | TGTGCCAGCAGCCCAGAAGGACAGGCCGGAGATGGCTACACCTTC
TRBD2 | TRBJ2-3 | . | TRBV9 | CASSVQQRGDDRDTQYF | TGTGCCAGCAGCGTACAACAGCGGGGGGACGATAGGGATACGCAGTATTTT
. | TRBJ2-7 | . | TRBV11-2 | CASSLLQGSSYEQYF | TGTGCCAGCAGCTTACTACAGGGTAGCTCCTACGAGCAGTACTTC
. | TRBJ1-2 | . | TRBV9 | CASSGDKNYGYTF | TGTGCCAGCAGCGGTGACAAGAACTATGGCTACACCTTC
. | TRBJ2-7 | . | TRBV6-1 | CASRLDRDSPYAQYF | TGTGCCAGCAGATTAGACCGGGACTCCCCGTACGCGCAGTACTTC
. | TRBJ1-1 | few | TRBV1 | CTSSQGPGPEAFF | TGCACCAGCAGCCAAGGGCCAGGGCCCGAAGCTTTCTTT
TRBD2 | TRBJ2-7 | . | TRBV7-3 | CASSLTATSERVEQYF | TGTGCCAGCAGCTTAACTGCGACTAGCGAAAGGGTCGAGCAGTACTTC
. | TRBJ1-3 | . | TRBV19 | CASSIGSPIGNTIYF | TGTGCCAGTAGTATCGGGAGTCCGATCGGAAACACCATATATTTT
TRBD2 | TRBJ2-1 | . | TRBV4-1 | CASSRRTSGGAGEQFF | TGCGCCAGCAGCCGCAGGACTAGCGGGGGGGCCGGTGAGCAGTTCTTC
TRBD1 | TRBJ1-4 | . | TRBV13 | CASSLDRGGNEKLFF | TGTGCCAGCAGCTTAGACAGGGGCGGCAATGAAAAACTGTTTTTT
. | TRBJ1-1 | once | TRBV29-1 | CSVVRDTGTGAFF | TGCAGCGTTGTCCGGGACACAGGGACGGGAGCTTTCTTT
. | TRBJ2-7 | . | TRBV5-8 | CASSLDPSYEQYF | TGTGCCAGCAGCTTGGATCCCAGCTACGAGCAGTACTTC
TRBD1 | TRBJ1-2 | . | TRBV6-1 | CASRRQGFDGYTF | TGTGCCAGCAGACGACAGGGGTTCGATGGCTACACCTTC
TRBD1 | TRBJ1-1 | . | TRBV4-1 | CASSQARTGNTEAFF | TGCGCCAGCAGCCAAGCCAGGACAGGGAACACTGAAGCTTTCTTT
TRBD2 | TRBJ2-1 | . | TRBV28 | CASSLFGLAGYEQFF | TGTGCCAGCAGTTTATTCGGACTAGCGGGATATGAGCAGTTCTTC
. | TRBJ2-7 | . | TRBV5-1 | CASSLAVGTDYEQYF | TGCGCCAGCAGCTTGGCCGTCGGCACCGATTACGAGCAGTACTTC
. | TRBJ1-2 | . | TRBV27 | CASSATAANYGYTF | TGTGCCAGCAGTGCGACAGCGGCTAACTATGGCTACACCTTC
. | TRBJ1-2 | . | TRBV9 | CASSGWGGYTF | TGTGCCAGCAGCGGGTGGGGTGGCTACACCTTC